This is a list of T cell receptor beta chains from one sample in a study of T cell responses to AZD1222 COVID-19 vaccine. The data were produced by immunoSEQ multiplex PCR, yet TCRdb's version contains in-frame clones alone and is incomplete. Of 150,000 to 200,000 clones in the sample, nearly 95% are singletons; the top ten hold around 2.3%. Sequencing used peripheral blood, obtained on day 0 of AZD1222 vaccination. The source is an adult in good health. Each CDR3 is given with its conserved first and last residue. A D gene is named only where the DNA matches it firmly. The listing skips clone size in some rows; elsewhere it reads once, few, many or a size class.

clone size	V gene	D gene	J gene	CDR3 DNA	CDR3 protein
NA	TRBV5-6	NA	TRBJ1-6	TGTGCCAGCAGCCTGGGGGTCAATAATTCACCCCTCCACTTT	CASSLGVNNSPLHF
NA	TRBV4-1	NA	TRBJ1-2	TGCGCCAGCAGCCAAGATACTCAGTATGGCTACACCTTC	CASSQDTQYGYTF
NA	TRBV10-3	TRBD2	TRBJ2-3	TGTGCCATCAGTGAGACTAGCGGGGGGGCAGATACGCAGTATTTT	CAISETSGGADTQYF
NA	TRBV10-1	NA	TRBJ2-3	TGCGCCAGCAGTGAGGCCGACGGATCCACAGATACGCAGTATTTT	CASSEADGSTDTQYF
NA	TRBV4-1	TRBD2	TRBJ2-3	TGCGCCAGCAGCCGGACTAGCGGAGACACAGATACGCAGTATTTT	CASSRTSGDTDTQYF
NA	TRBV13	NA	TRBJ1-3	TGTGCCAGCGCTTTTCGGGAAACTGGAAACACCATATATTTT	CASAFRETGNTIYF
NA	TRBV11-3	NA	TRBJ2-2	TGTGCCAGCAGCTTAGATCGGAGAACGGAAGGGACCGGGGAGCTGTTTTTT	CASSLDRRTEGTGELFF
NA	TRBV6-2/TRBV6-3	NA	TRBJ2-4	TGTGCCAGCAGTTACGCTCCCGACATTCAGTACTTC	CASSYAPDIQYF
NA	TRBV15	TRBD2	TRBJ2-7	TGTGCCACCAGCAATCCGGGACTAGGGATCTACGAGCAGTACTTC	CATSNPGLGIYEQYF
NA	TRBV29-1	NA	TRBJ1-1	TGCAGCGTTGAGACAACGAACACTGAAGCTTTCTTT	CSVETTNTEAFF
NA	TRBV13	TRBD1	TRBJ1-1	TGTGCCAGCAGCTTAGGGGGGACAGCGAACACTGAAGCTTTCTTT	CASSLGGTANTEAFF
NA	TRBV28	TRBD2	TRBJ2-5	TGTGCCAGCAGTTTAGTAGGACTAGCGGGGGAGACCCAGTACTTC	CASSLVGLAGETQYF
NA	TRBV28	TRBD1	TRBJ1-2	TGTGCCAGTGGACAGGGGGCCGGGAACTATGGCTACACCTTC	CASGQGAGNYGYTF
NA	TRBV7-2	NA	TRBJ1-1	TGTGCCAGCAGCCTCAAGGGCCTCGGGAGGAACACTGAAGCTTTCTTT	CASSLKGLGRNTEAFF
once	TRBV30	NA	TRBJ1-1	TGTGCCTGGGGGGGATTAGTGAACACTGAAGCTTTCTTT	CAWGGLVNTEAFF
NA	TRBV15	TRBD2	TRBJ2-7	TGTGCCACCAGCAGAGGAACTAGCGGGAGGCCCTACGAGCAGTACTTC	CATSRGTSGRPYEQYF
NA	TRBV9	NA	TRBJ1-6	TGTGCCAGCAGCGTGCAGCCCAGGGATAGTTCACCCCTCCACTTT	CASSVQPRDSSPLHF